This TCR beta chain was captured by sequencing in a study of response to subunit inactivated influenza vaccine. The germline V gene encodes CDR1 DFQATT and CDR2 SNEGSKA (reference sequence). The CDR3 has 14 amino acids. Trimming removed 0 bases at V and 0 bases at J, with 7 bases between. TCRdb used MiXCR to reprocess the RT-PCR reads, holding one entry per CDR3 protein. This sample has approximately 500,000 distinct CDR3 sequences; under 25% occur once, and the top ten carry approximately 3%. This clonotype was detected a few times. These data were likewise used in another study, on T cells expressing NK-cell markers. Per that study: 5'RACE template switching with UMIs produced the TCR beta cDNA.

This specimen consisted of CD4+ T cells sorted from PBMCs, obtained 12 days after vaccination. This sequence joins TRBV20-1 and TRBJ2-3; D not resolved. This TCR was sampled from a man aged 50 to 59 who received an inactivated influenza vaccine. In DNA form, the CDR3 reads TGCAGTGCTAGAGAACCTCGTAGCACAGATACGCAGTATTTT. Translation gives CSAREPRSTDTQYF.